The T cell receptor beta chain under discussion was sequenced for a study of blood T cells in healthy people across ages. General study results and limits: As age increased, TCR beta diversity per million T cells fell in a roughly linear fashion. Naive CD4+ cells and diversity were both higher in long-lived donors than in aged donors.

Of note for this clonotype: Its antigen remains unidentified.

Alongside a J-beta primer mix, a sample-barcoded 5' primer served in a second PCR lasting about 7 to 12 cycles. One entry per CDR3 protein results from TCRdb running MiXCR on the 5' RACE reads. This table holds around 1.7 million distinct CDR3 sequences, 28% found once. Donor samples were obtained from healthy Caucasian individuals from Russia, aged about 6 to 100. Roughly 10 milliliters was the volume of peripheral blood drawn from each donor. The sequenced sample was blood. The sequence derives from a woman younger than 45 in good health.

In DNA, the CDR3 is TGTGCCAGCAGTTACTCTCCGGGGGCAGGCTATGGCTACACCTTC. This gives the protein CASSYSPGAGYGYTF. J is TRBJ1-2 and V is TRBV6-6, with D possibly being TRBD1 (6 bases). This CDR3 has 15 amino acids. Germline lookup yields CDR1 MNHNY and CDR2 SVGAGI (reference sequence). V was trimmed by 0 bases and J by 4 bases, leaving 12 bases between them.